These 31 T cell receptor beta chains share one sample of origin, sequenced in a study of T-cell reconstitution after alpha-beta-depleted transplantation in children. Preparation of the TCRbeta library used unique molecular identifiers. Each CDR3 protein is one row after TCRdb ran MiXCR on the PCR reads. The sample has 90,000 to 120,000 distinct CDR3 sequences, about 6.5% seen once. The material was PBMCs, mostly from graft donor cells, obtained 360 days after TCRalphabeta/CD19-depleted stem cell transplant. All receptors come from a male patient aged 2-9 years who had a stem cell transplant for acute lymphoblastic leukemia, so the T cells may come from the graft donor.

This clonotype was counted only a few times. This chain links TRBV2 with TRBJ2-7, with a weak D call TRBD2 (6 bases). The CDR3 length is 12 residues. Germline CDR1 and CDR2: SNHLY and FYNNEI. Deletions cut 4 bases from V and 5 bases from J, with 9 bases between. The CDR3 sequence: CASSGRVHEQYF. The CDR3 region has the DNA TGTGCCAGCAGTGGGAGGGTGCACGAGCAGTACTTC.

This clonotype showed up many times. V gene TRBV2 combines with J gene TRBJ1-2, with 7 positions matching TRBD1. Germline V gene lookup returns CDR1 SNHLY and CDR2 FYNNEI. The CDR3 is 14 residues long. Trimming cost V 10 bases and J 2 bases; bases outside gene matches: 10. The CDR3 loop reads CATPDRPVNYGYTF. CDR3 sequence (DNA): TGTGCCACCCCGGACAGGCCGGTAAACTATGGCTACACCTTC. The variable domain in full, completed from reference TRBV2 and TRBJ1-2, reads EPEVTQTPSHQVTQMGQEVILRCVPISNHLYFYWYRQILGQKVEFLVSFYNNEISEKSEIFDDQFSVERPDGSNFTLKIRSTKLEDSAMYFCATPDRPVNYGYTFGSGTRLTVV.

This clonotype was counted at least ten times. V usage is TRBV11-2 and J usage is TRBJ1-1; 9 nucleotides align to TRBD1. Germline assignment: CDR1 SGHAT and CDR2 FQNNGV. V trimming: 5 bases; J trimming: 5 bases; junction bases outside the gene matches: 6. The CDR3 spans 14 residues. The CDR3 DNA is TGTGCCAGCAGCCCTGGACAGGGGATGACTGAAGCTTTCTTT. Protein sequence: CASSPGQGMTEAFF.

This clonotype was observed a few times. The V call is TRBV14, the J call TRBJ2-7; the match to TRBD2 covers 11 bases. V lost 3 bases, J lost 7 bases, and 5 bases stayed unmatched. The germline V gene has CDR1 SGHDN and CDR2 FVKESK. The CDR3 loop spans 14 amino acids. CDR3 coding DNA: TGTGCCAGCAGCCAGGGGACTAGCGGTTTAGAGCAGTACTTC. Protein product: CASSQGTSGLEQYF.

This clonotype occurred many times. This chain joins TRBV20-1 and TRBJ1-2; unclear D gene. The CDR3 totals 17 residues. Germline V gene sequence: CDR1 DFQATT, CDR2 SNEGSKA (reference sequence). Trimming stripped 0 bases from V and 5 bases from J, with 22 bases between. The CDR3 spells CSARDRRWTPEEYGYTF. DNA for the CDR3: TGCAGTGCTAGAGATCGGCGGTGGACCCCAGAAGAATATGGCTACACCTTC.

The rearrangement links TRBV6-2 or TRBV6-3 to TRBJ2-7; D may be TRBD1 (5 bases). The CDR3 is made up of 13 amino acids. Germline assignment: CDR1 MNHEY and CDR2 SVGEGT. V was pared by 6 bases and J by 6 bases, with 15 bases between. For the CDR3, the DNA is TGTGCCAGCAGCCGACCTCCCCAGGGCGAGCAGTACTTC. Its translation: CASSRPPQGEQYF.

At least ten counts were recorded for this clonotype. The CDR3 DNA sequence: TGTGCCAGCAGTCGGGACAGAGTCTACGAGCAGTACTTC. Protein product: CASSRDRVYEQYF. The rearrangement uses TRBV6-2 or TRBV6-3 and TRBJ2-7; 7 bases agree with TRBD1. The CDR3 is made up of 13 amino acids. V trimming: 5 bases; J trimming: 3 bases; junction bases outside the gene matches: 4. CDR1 is MNHEY, CDR2 SVGEGT, per germline.

This clonotype was picked up a small number of times. The V gene is TRBV28, the J gene TRBJ2-7; 7 bases are shared with TRBD2. Germline loops: CDR1 MDHEN, CDR2 SYDVKM. The J segment lost 6 bases and the V segment lost 6 bases, leaving 8 bases of the junction unmatched. The CDR3 spans 13 residues. The CDR3 loop is CASSPSGTFEQYF. Written as DNA, the CDR3 is TGTGCCAGCAGCCCGAGCGGGACTTTCGAGCAGTACTTC.

This clonotype was seen many times. The chain employs TRBV28 and TRBJ2-3, with D perhaps TRBD1 (6 bases). Germline V lookup: CDR1 MDHEN, CDR2 SYDVKM. The CDR3 length is 13 residues. V was clipped by 2 bases and J by 4 bases, with 7 bases between them. The CDR3 reads CASSLEGADTQYF. In DNA form, the CDR3 reads TGTGCCAGCAGTTTAGAGGGGGCAGATACGCAGTATTTT.

J is TRBJ2-1 and V is TRBV28, with TRBD1 identical over 9 bases. This CDR3 has 13 amino acids. The ends lost 4 bases at V and 7 bases at J; junction bases unmatched: 2. Germline values: CDR1 MDHEN, CDR2 SYDVKM. CDR3 DNA: TGTGCCAGCAGTTACAGGGGGCAGAATGAGCAGTTCTTC. Protein product: CASSYRGQNEQFF.

This clonotype was counted many times. The rearrangement joins TRBV12-3 or TRBV12-4 to TRBJ2-2; D possibly corresponds to TRBD2 (5 bases). The ends were cut back, 7 bases at V and 5 bases at J, with 8 bases in the middle. This CDR3 has 12 residues. The CDR3 coding sequence is TGTGCCAGCACCGAGGGAACCGGGGAGCTGTTTTTT. Its protein product is CASTEGTGELFF.

The V call is TRBV5-8, the J call TRBJ1-1; D is uncertain. CDR3 length: 13 amino acids. CDR1 SGHTS and CDR2 YDEGEE come from the germline V gene. Trimming removed 4 bases at V and 5 bases at J, with 12 bases between. This CDR3 reads CASSPFLATEAFF. CDR3 in DNA: TGTGCCAGCAGCCCCTTCCTCGCGACTGAAGCTTTCTTT.

This clonotype was found many times. Sequence at one end of the junction differs from germline and may be a read error. The J gene is TRBJ2-1, the V gene TRBV7-9, with D tentatively TRBD2 (5 bases). Looked up from germline, CDR1 is SEHNR and CDR2 is FQNEAQ (reference sequence). The CDR3 totals 14 residues. CDR3 amino acids: CARSLGGKMNEQFF. The CDR3 DNA sequence: TGTGCCAGAAGCTTAGGAGGAAAGATGAATGAGCAGTTCTTC.

The J gene is TRBJ1-6, the V gene TRBV7-3; maybe TRBD1 (5 bases). The CDR3 is 17 residues long. CDR1 is SGHTA, CDR2 FQGTGA, per germline. V shed 5 bases and J shed 5 bases, with 19 bases lying between them. CDR3 protein: CASSPRQFSVDNSPLHF. DNA of the CDR3: TGTGCCAGCAGCCCGAGACAGTTCTCAGTTGATAATTCACCCCTCCACTTT.

In this sample, this clonotype turned up many times. The chain joins TRBV28 to TRBJ2-1; D gene uncertain. Germline V gene data show CDR1 as MDHEN and CDR2 as SYDVKM. This CDR3 is 16 amino acids long. V was trimmed by 3 bases and J by 4 bases, leaving 16 bases between them. CDR3 in amino acids: CASSLVLGGNYNEQFF. CDR3 coding DNA: TGTGCCAGCAGTTTGGTATTGGGTGGGAATTACAATGAGCAGTTCTTC.

The chain links TRBV6-1 to TRBJ2-5; perhaps D is TRBD1 or TRBD2 (5 bases each). The CDR3 covers 13 residues. Trimming stripped 2 bases from V and 5 bases from J, with 9 bases between. Germline CDR1 is MNHNS and CDR2 is SASEGT. DNA of the CDR3: TGTGCCAGCAGTGAATCCCGGGGCGAGACCCAGTACTTC. This translates into CASSESRGETQYF.

The CDR3 DNA reads as TGTGCCAGTAGTATGGGGGGCACAGATACGCAGTATTTT. Its protein is CASSMGGTDTQYF. J is TRBJ2-3 and V is TRBV19; either TRBD1 or TRBD2 may fit D (5 bases each). CDR1 and CDR2 from the germline V gene are LNHDA and SQIVND (reference sequence). V shed 3 bases and J shed 1 base, with 5 bases lying between them. The CDR3 sequence is 13 residues long.

This clonotype was picked up many times. The chain joins TRBV20-1 to TRBJ2-7, with 7 bases matching TRBD2. Per germline, CDR1 DFQATT and CDR2 SNEGSKA (reference sequence). V was clipped by 6 bases and J by 3 bases; unmatched bases: 5. The CDR3 loop spans 12 amino acids. CDR3 sequence (DNA): TGCAGTGCAATGGGGGGGGGCTACGAGCAGTACTTC. Encoded protein: CSAMGGGYEQYF.

This clonotype has a count of ten or more. V usage is TRBV6-6 and J usage is TRBJ1-1, with D possibly being TRBD1 (5 bases). The CDR3 totals 11 residues. With 10 bases removed from V and 6 bases from J, the gap between germline ends came to 12 bases. Germline CDR1 is MNHNY and CDR2 is SVGAGI (reference sequence). This chain's CDR3 is CATETAAEAFF. CDR3 coding DNA: TGTGCCACTGAGACAGCCGCTGAAGCTTTCTTT.

The table lists this clonotype with a few counts. The rearrangement joins TRBV27 to TRBJ2-7; 12 nucleotides align to TRBD1. J gave up 6 bases and V 8 bases, and 5 bases lay outside the gene matches. Germline V gives CDR1 MNHEY, CDR2 SMNVEV (reference sequence). This CDR3 is 13 amino acids long. The CDR3 is CASGDRGQSEQYF. The CDR3 DNA is TGTGCCAGCGGGGACAGGGGGCAATCCGAGCAGTACTTC.

This clonotype showed up just a few times. The genes are TRBV24-1 and TRBJ2-7; D might be TRBD1 or TRBD2, each matching 5 bases. Between the trimmed V and J ends, which lost 10 bases and 3 bases, there was a span of 18 bases. Looked up from germline, CDR1 is KGHDR and CDR2 is SFDVKD. The CDR3 runs to 14 residues. This CDR3 reads CATAERGADYEQYF. The CDR3 DNA follows: TGTGCCACAGCTGAGCGAGGGGCAGACTACGAGCAGTACTTC.

This chain joins TRBV6-5 and TRBJ2-7; a weak D match, TRBD1 (5 bases). V was trimmed by 0 bases and J by 5 bases, leaving 11 bases between them. This CDR3 contains 14 residues. CDR1 is MNHEY, CDR2 SVGAGI, per germline. CDR3 region: CASSYSSGLNEQYF. The DNA for the CDR3 is TGTGCCAGCAGTTACTCTTCAGGGCTGAACGAGCAGTACTTC.

This clonotype was seen many times. The gene calls are TRBV12-3 or TRBV12-4 and TRBJ1-2; TRBD1 matches 8 bases. J gave up 1 base and V 5 bases, and 9 bases lay outside the gene matches. This CDR3 comprises 16 residues. The CDR3 here is CASSPPGQVFNYGYTF. The CDR3 DNA follows: TGTGCCAGCAGTCCCCCGGGACAGGTCTTTAACTATGGCTACACCTTC.

This sequence joins TRBV9 and TRBJ1-2, with D perhaps matching TRBD1 (5 bases). This CDR3 contains 15 residues. The V gene lost 3 bases and the J gene lost 1 base, with 13 bases spanning the gap. The V gene's germline CDR1 is SGDLS and CDR2 YYNGEE. The CDR3 nucleotides read TGTGCCAGCAGCGCAAAAGACAGTTTTAACTATGGCTACACCTTC. Its protein product is CASSAKDSFNYGYTF.

The V call is TRBV6-2 or TRBV6-3, the J call TRBJ2-7; 7 nucleotides match TRBD2. The CDR3 covers 15 residues. Germline CDR1 reads MNHEY; CDR2 reads SVGEGT. V lost 2 bases and J lost 4; bases outside the gene matches: 8. The CDR3 loop is CASSYPPAGIYEQYF. In DNA form, the CDR3 reads TGTGCCAGCAGTTACCCCCCAGCGGGGATTTACGAGCAGTACTTC.

This clonotype has just a few counts. This chain connects TRBV20-1 to TRBJ2-7; D is tentatively TRBD1 or TRBD2 (5 bases each). Per germline, CDR1 DFQATT and CDR2 SNEGSKA (reference sequence). The CDR3 has 10 residues. V was trimmed by 5 bases and J by 9 bases, leaving 11 bases between them. The CDR3 nucleotides read TGCAGTGCTGTCCCGGGGCGGCAGTACTTC. Protein: CSAVPGRQYF.

To note about this clonotype: At one end, the junction sequence differs from germline, possibly due to a read error. This chain connects TRBV7-9 to TRBJ2-7; 9 bases fit TRBD1. Looked up from germline, CDR1 is SEHNR and CDR2 is FQNEAQ (reference sequence). The CDR3 runs to 15 residues. The CDR3 DNA is TGTGCCAGCAGCTTCGGACAGGGGCAACCCTACGATCAGTACTTC. This gives the protein CASSFGQGQPYDQYF.

This clonotype occurred many times. The chain has TRBV7-8 and TRBJ2-1; D remains unclear. V was pared by 4 bases and J by 7 bases, with 17 bases between. The CDR3 consists of 15 residues. CDR1 and CDR2 (germline): SGHVS, FQNEAQ. The CDR3 loop reads CASSSFGGPINEQFF. The CDR3 coding sequence is TGTGCCAGCAGCTCATTCGGTGGGCCTATAAATGAGCAGTTCTTC.

In this sample, this clonotype turned up many times. The chain links TRBV7-9 to TRBJ2-7; D remains ambiguous. The CDR3 has 14 amino acids. The V gene lost 2 bases and the J gene lost 2 bases, with 10 bases spanning the gap. The germline V gene has CDR1 SEHNR and CDR2 FQNEAQ (reference sequence). DNA of the CDR3: TGTGCCAGCAGCTTATCGGCGGCAACCTACGAGCAGTACTTC. Translating gives CASSLSAATYEQYF.

This clonotype appeared a few times. The chain links TRBV2 to TRBJ2-3, with 12 bases fitting TRBD2. Looked up from germline, CDR1 is SNHLY and CDR2 is FYNNEI. The CDR3 loop spans 15 amino acids. Unmatched junction bases numbered 4, after V lost 7 bases and J lost 2 bases. CDR3 DNA: TGTGCCAGCAAGGCTAGCGGGAGGGCCACAGATACGCAGTATTTT. It specifies CASKASGRATDTQYF.

CDR3 sequence reads: CASSLARIDRGRETQYF. CDR3 DNA sequence: TGTGCCAGCAGCTTAGCTCGGATCGACAGGGGACGAGAGACCCAGTACTTC. The rearrangement uses TRBV7-9 and TRBJ2-5; 8 nucleotides line up with TRBD1. The CDR3 is made up of 17 amino acids. Germline CDR1 reads SEHNR; CDR2 reads FQNEAQ (reference sequence). V gave up 0 bases and J gave up 4 bases; unmatched junction bases: 10.